Presented here are 20 T cell receptor beta chains from one specimen sequenced in a study of T cell responses to AZD1222 COVID-19 vaccine. Here immunoSEQ multiplex PCR was the method, and the copy in TCRdb shows in-frame clones only, minus some. There are some 150,000 clones in the sample; just under 95% occur only once, and roughly 5.1% lies in the top ten. The sample consisted of peripheral blood, taken on day 0 of AZD1222 vaccination. These receptors were obtained from an adult in good health.

The chain links TRBV25-1 to TRBJ2-5, with D possibly being TRBD1 (6 bases). Trimming pared 6 bases from V and 5 bases from J, leaving 13 bases between. The germline CDR1 and CDR2 sequences are MGHDK and SYGVNS. There are 13 residues in the CDR3. The DNA of the CDR3 is TGTGCCAGCAGCGTGGGGGCTCGGGAGACCCAGTACTTC. This gives the protein CASSVGARETQYF.

This chain's CDR3 is CASSLLAGDEQYF. Here the CDR3 DNA reads TGTGCCAGCAGTTTACTAGCGGGAGACGAGCAGTACTTC. The gene calls are TRBV27 and TRBJ2-7; 10 bases match TRBD2. Losses at the gene ends were 2 bases for V and 5 bases for J; bases not matched to a gene: 0. From germline, CDR1 is MNHEY and CDR2 SMNVEV (reference sequence). The length of the CDR3 is 13 residues.

This chain uses TRBV6-1 with TRBJ1-1; TRBD1 might be the D (5 bases). V was trimmed by 5 bases and J by 1 base, leaving 11 bases between them. The CDR3 has 14 residues. Germline assignment: CDR1 MNHNS and CDR2 SASEGT. CDR3 coding DNA: TGTGCCAGCAGTTTGACAGACAGGAACACTGAAGCTTTCTTT. This gives the protein CASSLTDRNTEAFF.

The chain links TRBV5-4 to TRBJ2-7; D is uncertain. CDR1 and CDR2 from the germline V gene are SGHNT and YYREEE (reference sequence). V gave up 4 bases and J gave up 0 bases, with 8 bases separating them. The CDR3 runs 13 residues. CDR3 amino acids: CASSRDDSYEQYF. CDR3 nucleotide sequence: TGTGCCAGCAGCAGAGATGACTCCTACGAGCAGTACTTC.

The table lists this clone with a count of one. The chain joins TRBV11-2 to TRBJ2-1; 13 bases are shared with TRBD2. CDR3 length: 17 residues. Looked up from germline, CDR1 is SGHAT and CDR2 is FQNNGV. V dropped 5 bases and J dropped 5; count of bases not matched to a gene: 9. CDR3 residues: CASSLNSGTSGDNEQFF. CDR3 nucleotide sequence: TGTGCCAGCAGCCTGAATTCCGGGACTAGCGGGGACAATGAGCAGTTCTTC.

This chain links TRBV27 with TRBJ2-5, with 7 bases aligning to TRBD1. CDR1 MNHEY and CDR2 SMNVEV come from the germline V gene (reference sequence). V lost 6 bases and J lost 2; bases outside the gene matches: 6. This CDR3 has 14 amino acids. The CDR3 DNA reads as TGTGCCAGCAGGACCGGACAGGAACAAGAGACCCAGTACTTC. Protein sequence: CASRTGQEQETQYF.

The genes are TRBV11-3 and TRBJ2-1, with 7 bases that match TRBD1. Germline-derived CDR1 and CDR2 are SGHNT and YENEEA. The V segment lost 5 bases and the J segment 8 bases; nucleotides outside the gene matches: 9. The CDR3 length is 14 residues. CDR3 protein: CASSRDSLTDEQFF. DNA for the CDR3: TGTGCCAGCAGCCGGGACAGCCTTACCGATGAGCAGTTCTTC.

Details on this clone: Other DNA sequences within the sample encode an identical CDR3. CDR3 sequence (DNA): TGTGCCAGCAGTTTATGGAAATCCACCGGAGAGTCTGGAAACACCATATATTTT. This gives the protein CASSLWKSTGESGNTIYF. The chain links TRBV28 to TRBJ1-3; the D is unclear. This CDR3 has 18 amino acids. Germline lookup yields CDR1 MDHEN and CDR2 SYDVKM. The V end lost 0 bases, the J end lost 1 base, and 16 bases lay between the germline ends.

This clone was seen only a few times. The V gene is TRBV5-6, the J gene TRBJ2-5, with 11 bases fitting TRBD1. The germline gives CDR1 SGHDT, CDR2 YYEEEE. The CDR3 spans 15 residues. V was pared by 3 bases and J by 4 bases, with 5 bases of the junction left unmatched. CDR3 protein: CASSSGTGGGETQYF. In nucleotides, the CDR3 is TGTGCCAGCAGCTCCGGGACAGGGGGTGGAGAGACCCAGTACTTC.

This sequence joins TRBV25-1 and TRBJ2-2; perhaps TRBD2 as D (5 bases). Germline V gene sequence: CDR1 MGHDK, CDR2 SYGVNS. V lost 0 bases, J lost 8 bases, and 13 bases lay in between. The CDR3 is made up of 15 amino acids. Here the CDR3 reads CASSEYRDYGGELFF. The CDR3 nucleotides read TGTGCCAGCAGTGAATATCGAGACTACGGGGGGGAGCTGTTTTTT.

The chain uses TRBV6-4 and TRBJ1-5; TRBD1 might be the D (6 bases). The CDR3 sequence is 17 residues long. Looked up from germline, CDR1 is MRHNA and CDR2 is SNTAGT. V gave up 11 bases and J gave up 3 bases, with 26 bases separating them. DNA for the CDR3: TGTGCCCAGTCGATTTCTTTCTCTGGACAGTCCAATCAGCCCCAGCATTTT. Its protein is CAQSISFSGQSNQPQHF.

The chain combines TRBV6-2 or TRBV6-3 with TRBJ2-7; D is unclear. The CDR3 has 15 residues. V lost 4 bases and J lost 1, with 14 bases in between. Germline CDR1 reads MNHEY; CDR2 reads SVGEGT. CDR3 protein: CASSSGPPRSYEQYF. The CDR3 nucleotides read TGTGCCAGCAGTTCGGGTCCTCCTAGGTCCTACGAGCAGTACTTC.

The J gene is TRBJ1-5, the V gene TRBV28; the D gene is possibly TRBD1 (6 bases). CDR3 length: 15 amino acids. Between the trimmed V and J ends, which lost 6 bases and 0 bases, there was a span of 12 bases. The germline CDR1 and CDR2 sequences are MDHEN and SYDVKM. This CDR3 is CASSPQGHSNQPQHF. As DNA, the CDR3 is TGTGCCAGCAGCCCCCAGGGGCATAGCAATCAGCCCCAGCATTTT.

This clone was recorded only once. The rearrangement joins TRBV2 to TRBJ2-5; no firm D call. CDR1 SNHLY and CDR2 FYNNEI come from the germline V gene. Trimming stripped 4 bases from V and 6 bases from J, with 12 bases between. The CDR3 extends over 13 amino acids. CDR3 region: CASSGSPQQTQYF. The CDR3 region has the DNA TGTGCCAGCAGTGGATCCCCTCAGCAGACCCAGTACTTC.

This clone was counted a few times. The rearrangement joins TRBV7-9 to TRBJ2-1; 12 bases are a match to TRBD1. The CDR3 totals 17 residues. CDR1 is SEHNR, CDR2 FQNEAQ, per germline (reference sequence). J lost 9 bases, V lost 5 bases, and 14 bases had no gene match. This CDR3 is CASSPRDRGRVVIEQFF. The DNA for the CDR3 is TGTGCCAGCAGCCCTCGGGACAGGGGGCGAGTTGTGATTGAGCAGTTCTTC.

The V gene is TRBV7-2, the J gene TRBJ2-1, with 9 bases aligning to TRBD2. The CDR3 sequence is 16 residues long. Germline loops: CDR1 SGHTA, CDR2 FQGNSA. The J segment lost 12 bases and the V segment lost 1 base, leaving 13 bases of the junction unmatched. CDR3 nucleotides: TGTGCCAGCAGCTTAGAGGGCTTAGCGGGGGCCCCTAGGCAGTTCTTC. Translating gives CASSLEGLAGAPRQFF.

This clone has a single count. This sequence joins TRBV7-9 and TRBJ1-5; 7 bases map to TRBD1. After removal of 1 base from V and 8 bases from J, the junction contained 5 bases not matched to a gene. The V gene's germline CDR1 is SEHNR and CDR2 FQNEAQ (reference sequence). The CDR3 consists of 14 residues. The CDR3 is CASSLGQGVEPQHF. The DNA of the CDR3 is TGTGCCAGCAGCTTAGGACAGGGAGTCGAGCCCCAGCATTTT.

V is TRBV18 and J is TRBJ1-5, with D unclear. The CDR3 consists of 15 residues. Germline V lookup: CDR1 KGHSH, CDR2 LQKENI. Trimming took off 6 bases at V and 6 bases at J, with 18 bases between the two ends. This chain's CDR3 is CASSREEGFGQPQHF. CDR3 DNA sequence: TGTGCCAGCTCCCGGGAGGAGGGTTTCGGTCAGCCCCAGCATTTT.

The chain combines TRBV21-1 with TRBJ1-2; TRBD1 is the table's D call and was not checked against the DNA. TRBV21-1 constitutes a pseudogene. This CDR3 comprises 19 residues. The CDR3, as DNA: TGTGCCAGCAGCAAAGAGAGGTTTTGCAGGGCTAGGGTTGTTTATGGCTACACCTTC. Translating gives CASSKERFCRARVVYGYTF.

The chain has TRBV10-3 and TRBJ2-1, with 7 positions matching TRBD2. Germline CDR1 is ENHRY and CDR2 is SYGVKD. V lost 2 bases, J lost 7 bases, and 11 bases stayed unmatched. The CDR3 totals 16 residues. The CDR3 DNA reads TGTGCCATCAGTGAGGGTAGCGGACTAGTCCCTAATGAGCAGTTCTTC. Translation: CAISEGSGLVPNEQFF.